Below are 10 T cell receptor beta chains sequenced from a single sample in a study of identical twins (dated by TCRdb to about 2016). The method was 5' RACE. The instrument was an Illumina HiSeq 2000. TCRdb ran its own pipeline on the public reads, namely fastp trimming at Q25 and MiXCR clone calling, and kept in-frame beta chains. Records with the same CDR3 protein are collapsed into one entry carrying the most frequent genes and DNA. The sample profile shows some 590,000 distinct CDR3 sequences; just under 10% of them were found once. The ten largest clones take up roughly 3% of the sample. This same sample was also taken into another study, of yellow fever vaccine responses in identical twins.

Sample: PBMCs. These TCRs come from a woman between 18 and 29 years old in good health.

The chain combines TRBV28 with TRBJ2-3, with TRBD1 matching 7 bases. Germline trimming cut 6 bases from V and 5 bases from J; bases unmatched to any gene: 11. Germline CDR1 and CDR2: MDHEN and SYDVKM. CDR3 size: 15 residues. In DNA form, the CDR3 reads TGTGCCAGCAGCGACTCGACAGGGAATAGAGATACGCAGTATTTT. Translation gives CASSDSTGNRDTQYF.

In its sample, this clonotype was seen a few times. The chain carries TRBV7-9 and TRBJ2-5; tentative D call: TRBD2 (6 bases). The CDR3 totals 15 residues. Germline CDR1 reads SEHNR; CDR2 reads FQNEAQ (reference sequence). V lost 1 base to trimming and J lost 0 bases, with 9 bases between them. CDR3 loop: CASSLVGDYQETQYF. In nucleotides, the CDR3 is TGTGCCAGCAGCTTAGTAGGGGACTACCAAGAGACCCAGTACTTC.

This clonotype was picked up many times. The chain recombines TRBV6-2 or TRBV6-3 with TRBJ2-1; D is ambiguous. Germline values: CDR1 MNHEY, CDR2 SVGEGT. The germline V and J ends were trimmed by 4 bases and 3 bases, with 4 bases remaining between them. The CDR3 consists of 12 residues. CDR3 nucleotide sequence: TGTGCCAGCAGTTCTGTCTACAATGAGCAGTTCTTC. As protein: CASSSVYNEQFF.

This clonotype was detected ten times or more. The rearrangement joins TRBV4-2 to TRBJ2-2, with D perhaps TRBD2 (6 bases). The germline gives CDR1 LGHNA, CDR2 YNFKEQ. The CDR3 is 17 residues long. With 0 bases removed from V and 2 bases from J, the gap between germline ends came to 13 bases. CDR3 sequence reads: CASSQDLAGYNTGELFF. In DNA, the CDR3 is TGTGCCAGCAGCCAAGATCTGGCGGGGTATAACACCGGGGAGCTGTTTTTT.

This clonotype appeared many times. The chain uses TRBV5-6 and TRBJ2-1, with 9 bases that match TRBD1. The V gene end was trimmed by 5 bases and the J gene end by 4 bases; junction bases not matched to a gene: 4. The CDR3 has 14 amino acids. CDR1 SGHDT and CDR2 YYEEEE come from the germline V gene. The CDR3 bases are TGTGCCAGCAGTTTCGGACAGGGGTACAATGAGCAGTTCTTC. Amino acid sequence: CASSFGQGYNEQFF.

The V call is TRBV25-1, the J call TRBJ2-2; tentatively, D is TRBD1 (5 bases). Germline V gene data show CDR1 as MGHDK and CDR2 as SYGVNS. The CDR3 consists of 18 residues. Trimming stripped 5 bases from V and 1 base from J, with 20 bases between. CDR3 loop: CASSPLFLTRGNTGELFF. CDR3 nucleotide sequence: TGTGCCAGCAGTCCTCTATTTTTGACAAGGGGGAACACCGGGGAGCTGTTTTTT.

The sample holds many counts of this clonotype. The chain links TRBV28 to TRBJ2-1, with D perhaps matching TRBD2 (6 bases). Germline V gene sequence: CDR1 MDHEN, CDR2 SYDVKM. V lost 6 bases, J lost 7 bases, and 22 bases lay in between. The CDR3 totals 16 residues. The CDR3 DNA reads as TGTGCCAGCAGCTTGGGACTGGAGGGAGTAAAGAATGAGCAGTTCTTC. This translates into CASSLGLEGVKNEQFF.

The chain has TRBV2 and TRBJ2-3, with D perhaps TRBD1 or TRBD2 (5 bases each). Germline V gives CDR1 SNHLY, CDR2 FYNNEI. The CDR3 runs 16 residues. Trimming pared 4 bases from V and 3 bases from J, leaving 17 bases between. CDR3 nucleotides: TGTGCCAGCAGTGCGTCCCGGGACCGAAGAACAGATACGCAGTATTTT. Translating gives CASSASRDRRTDTQYF.

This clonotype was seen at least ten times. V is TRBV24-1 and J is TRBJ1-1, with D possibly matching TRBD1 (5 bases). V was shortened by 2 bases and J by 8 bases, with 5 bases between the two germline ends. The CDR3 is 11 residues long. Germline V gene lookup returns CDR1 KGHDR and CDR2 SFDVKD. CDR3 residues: CATSDSGEAFF. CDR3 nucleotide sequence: TGTGCCACCAGTGATTCAGGGGAAGCTTTCTTT.

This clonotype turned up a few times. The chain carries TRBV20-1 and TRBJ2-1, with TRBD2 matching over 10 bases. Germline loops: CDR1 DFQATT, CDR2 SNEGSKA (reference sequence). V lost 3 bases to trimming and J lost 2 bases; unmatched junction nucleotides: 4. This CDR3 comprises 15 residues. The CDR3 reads CSARDGTSAYNEQFF. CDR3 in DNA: TGCAGTGCTAGGGACGGGACTAGCGCCTACAATGAGCAGTTCTTC.